The subject of this entry is one T cell receptor (beta chain). The data derive from a study of monozygotic twins with inflammatory bowel disease. TCRdb re-called the 5' RACE reads; one entry per CDR3 protein, DNA not given. This table holds approximately 120,000 distinct CDR3 sequences. The germline CDR1 and CDR2 sequences are MDHEN and SYDVKM. The CDR3 extends over 15 amino acids. This clonotype was obtained from a human donor with ulcerative colitis or Crohn's disease, or a healthy co-twin of an affected twin (not recorded which). The chain has TRBV28 and TRBJ1-1. The sequenced sample was blood. CDR3 in amino acids: CASSFNEGSDTEAFF.